This T cell receptor beta chain derives from a study of T cell responses to AZD1222 COVID-19 vaccine (dated by TCRdb to the early 2020s). For the study in its entirety: AZD1222 recipients with second doses at about 4 weeks or about 12 weeks were pooled, because spike-specific TCR depth and breadth did not differ between schedules. TCR sequencing covered more than 230 trial participants: about 210 given two doses of AZD1222 and about 26 given two doses of MenACWY control vaccine. Trial participants were enrolled into age subgroups of 18-55, 56-69 and 70-plus years, which contained around 150, 29 and 61 TCR-sequenced participants, respectively. Study-level results and caveats: Reportedly, close to half of the unique spike-specific TCRs recognized epitopes lying outside the regions that are mutated in the B.1.351 and B.1.1.7 variants. Because no day 14 peak-response samples were available, the repertoires could be characterized only after the peak T cell response. The 56-69-year group was small, and its depth increase did not reach significance, likely because of low power. Spike-specific TCR breadth and depth rose significantly after two AZD1222 doses compared with day 0 and with MenACWY recipients. Only a handful of AZD1222 recipients were SARS-CoV-2 seropositive at baseline, limiting conclusions about previously exposed vaccinees. Vaccine-associated CD4 TCRs spanned the whole spike protein, with dominant responses in regions 160-218 and 743-854. Participants were mostly white British, with more females than males. The authors suggested clonal diversity may have been underestimated.

With regard to this clone: What antigen it recognizes has not been identified. The record has no base qualities; no much larger clone is one base away.

Sample time point, as interpreted from the label and publication: baseline before first vaccination. Vaccinee samples were obtained from the UK trials COV001 and COV002, which included a single-blind randomized controlled phase 2/3 trial of AZD1222 (ChAdOx1 nCoV-19) in healthy adults. For TCRbeta chain sequencing, PBMC samples from trial participants were taken at day 0 and at day 28 after the second dose. CDR1 and CDR2 (LNHDA, SQIVND) derive from the germline V gene (reference sequence). V lost 6 bases and J lost 6 bases, and the count of bases not matched to a germline gene is 5. From cysteine to phenylalanine, the CDR3 is 13 amino acids long. Just the 39-base CDR3 DNA is kept, in frame starting at base 1. The CDR3 regions of human TCRbeta chains were analyzed by immunosequencing. The authors processed their data as follows. Repertoire TCRs were checked for matches against a reference library of SARS-CoV-2-specific TCRs that had been generated using the MIRA antigen-specificity platform. Breadth was defined as the fraction of unique TCRs that were SARS-CoV-2-associated. Depth was defined as the fraction of total T cells that were SARS-CoV-2-associated. Using the MIRA data, every spike-specific TCR was mapped to the spike region that the TCR reacted to and assigned to either a CD4 or a CD8 class. Log10-transformed breadth and depth values were compared by one-way ANOVA with Sidak's multiple comparisons tests. TCRdb limited this immuneACCESS table to in-frame rearrangements with V and J called. A share of clones is missing; checked studies link under half to unresolved V genes, and the rest is unexplained. That table supplies the V and J calls and clone size; D and trimming were determined from the DNA. Present in this sample are 100,000 or so clones, around nine tenths of which were seen just once. The top ten constitute 3.3% of the sample.

This chain joins TRBV19 to TRBJ1-5; TRBD1 agrees with 7 junctional bases. The source of this sequence is an adult in good health. Sequencing was performed on peripheral blood, taken on day 0 of AZD1222 vaccination. For the CDR3, the sequence is CASSDRDGQPQHF. The nucleotide sequence is given as TGTGCCAGTAGCGACAGGGACGGTCAGCCCCAGCATTTT.